Below, 29 T cell receptor beta chains from the same sample are listed, as sequenced in a study of patients and donors after allogeneic stem cell transplantation. Via MiXCR, TCRdb re-called the RT-PCR reads, giving one row per CDR3 protein. The sample contains tens of thousands of distinct CDR3 sequences, roughly 4.9% of which appear only once. Material for sequencing was blood, either unsorted or a sorted T cell fraction (not recorded which). The receptors here all came from a human donor who was either an allogeneic HSCT recipient or a stem cell or donor lymphocyte infusion donor (not recorded which). It is not recorded whose cells these are; they may come from a transplant donor.

CDR3 loop: CPGSARRGLRNTIYF. CDR3 bases: TGTCCTGGGAGCGCACGTCGGGGGCTCCGAAACACCATATATTTT. The chain recombines TRBV22-1 with TRBJ1-3; TRBD1, the table's D call, lacks a check against the DNA. TRBV22-1 is noted as a pseudogene. The CDR3 contains 15 residues.

This clonotype was observed at least ten times. The chain has TRBV10-1 and TRBJ2-3; 9 bases are shared with TRBD2. V shed 6 bases, J shed 5 bases, and the junction held 3 bases outside the gene matches. Germline-derived CDR1 and CDR2 are WNHNN and SYGVQD (reference sequence). The CDR3 consists of 13 residues. The CDR3 region is CASSEREVDTQYF. DNA of the CDR3: TGCGCCAGCAGCGAGCGGGAGGTAGATACGCAGTATTTT.

This clonotype was seen ten or more times. The chain carries TRBV27 and TRBJ2-5, with 14 bases matching TRBD2. V trimming: 2 bases; J trimming: 4 bases; junction bases outside the gene matches: 9. Germline V CDR1 and CDR2: MNHEY, SMNVEV (reference sequence). The CDR3 has 18 amino acids. The CDR3: CASSLRGLAGVGLETQYF. CDR3 nucleotides: TGTGCCAGCAGTTTAAGGGGACTAGCGGGAGTCGGGTTAGAGACCCAGTACTTC.

This clonotype was found many times. V usage is TRBV30 and J usage is TRBJ2-7; no firm D call. The germline CDR1 and CDR2 sequences are GTSNPN and SVGIG (reference sequence). The V end lost 2 bases, the J end lost 3 bases, and 11 bases lay between the germline ends. The CDR3 has 13 amino acids. This CDR3 reads CAWSPQIHYEQYF. The CDR3 region has the DNA TGTGCCTGGAGTCCCCAGATCCACTACGAGCAGTACTTC.

This clonotype was seen at least ten times. This sequence joins TRBV12-3 or TRBV12-4 and TRBJ2-3, with 11 bases lining up with TRBD2. The V gene end was trimmed by 6 bases and the J gene end by 4 bases; junction bases not matched to a gene: 6. The CDR3 is 15 residues long. CDR3 residues: CASSTSGGRADTQYF. CDR3 DNA: TGTGCCAGCAGCACTAGCGGGGGTCGCGCAGATACGCAGTATTTT.

The rearrangement uses TRBV7-3 and TRBJ2-2; weak D call: TRBD1 (6 bases). CDR1 SGHTA and CDR2 FQGTGA come from the germline V gene. The CDR3 is 14 amino acids. V gave up 5 bases and J gave up 6 bases, with 13 bases separating them. The CDR3 DNA reads TGTGCCAGCAGCATCCAACCAGGGGCCGGGGAGCTGTTTTTT. This gives the protein CASSIQPGAGELFF.

In the case of this clonotype: This CDR3 is missing its conserved last phenylalanine or tryptophan, likely due to a read error. J is TRBJ2-7 and V is TRBV2; no firm D call. Between the trimmed V and J ends, which lost 6 bases and 1 base, there was a span of 16 bases. In germline, CDR1 is SNHLY, CDR2 FYNNEI. CDR3 length equals 15 residues. This CDR3 reads CASRDPTYISYEQYY. The CDR3, as DNA: TGTGCCAGCAGGGACCCCACATATATATCCTACGAGCAGTACTAC.

This clonotype has ten or more counts. The chain uses TRBV3-1 and TRBJ2-6, with 7 positions matching TRBD1. J lost 0 bases, V lost 7 bases, and 18 bases had no gene match. The CDR3 is 20 amino acids. Germline CDR1 is LGHDT and CDR2 is YNNKEL (reference sequence). Written as DNA, the CDR3 is TGTGCCAGCACACCATTCCCCGGGACAGCAGCCCGCTCTGGGGCCAACGTCCTGACTTTC. Translated, it gives CASTPFPGTAARSGANVLTF.

This clonotype was seen ten or more times. The rearrangement links TRBV4-2 to TRBJ2-2; D unresolved. The germline V gene has CDR1 LGHNA and CDR2 YNFKEQ. Trimming took 1 base from V and 0 from J, leaving 9 bases between them. This CDR3 is built from 16 residues. The CDR3 DNA is TGTGCCAGCAGCCAAGTTACCGTATCGAACACCGGGGAGCTGTTTTTT. Amino acids: CASSQVTVSNTGELFF.

This clonotype has at least ten counts. This chain joins TRBV5-1 and TRBJ1-2, with D maybe TRBD1 (5 bases). Germline assignment: CDR1 SGHRS and CDR2 YFSETQ. V dropped 6 bases and J dropped 2 bases, with 8 bases sitting between them. The CDR3 is 12 residues long. In DNA, the CDR3 is TGCGCCAGCATGTCAGGGAACTATGGCTACACCTTC. Its translation is CASMSGNYGYTF. Variable domain in full (rest from reference TRBV5-1 and TRBJ1-2): KAGVTQTPRYLIKTRGQQVTLSCSPISGHRSVSWYQQTPGQGLQFLFEYFSETQRNKGNFPGRFSGRQFSNSRSEMNVSTLELGDSALYLCASMSGNYGYTFGSGTRLTVV.

Ten or more counts support this clonotype. V is TRBV20-1 and J is TRBJ2-7, with D unresolved. Germline V lookup: CDR1 DFQATT, CDR2 SNEGSKA (reference sequence). The V end lost 6 bases, the J end lost 3 bases, and 9 bases lay between the germline ends. There are 11 residues in the CDR3. The CDR3 bases are TGCAGTGCCCAGTGGGACTACGAGCAGTACTTC. It translates to CSAQWDYEQYF.

This clonotype has only a few counts. This chain joins TRBV20-1 and TRBJ2-1; the match to TRBD2 covers 7 bases. Trimming removed 0 bases from V and 4 bases from J; junction bases left unmatched: 9. Germline V gene sequence: CDR1 DFQATT, CDR2 SNEGSKA (reference sequence). This CDR3 is 16 amino acids long. As DNA, the CDR3 is TGCAGTGCTAGAGATCCGCAGGGAGGGAAGTACAATGAGCAGTTCTTC. It codes for CSARDPQGGKYNEQFF.

The chain carries TRBV6-1 and TRBJ2-3, with TRBD2 identical over 7 bases. Per the germline V gene, CDR1 is MNHNS and CDR2 is SASEGT. V was clipped by 4 bases and J by 1 base; unmatched bases: 5. This CDR3 is built from 15 residues. In nucleotides, the CDR3 is TGTGCCAGCAGTGGGGAGGGGATAGGCACAGATACGCAGTATTTT. It encodes CASSGEGIGTDTQYF.

This clonotype was detected ten times or more. The chain carries TRBV19 and TRBJ2-3; 11 bases are shared with TRBD2. J was trimmed by 3 bases and V by 9 bases; bases with no gene match: 2. Germline CDR1 is LNHDA and CDR2 is SQIVND (reference sequence). The CDR3 loop spans 13 amino acids. The chain's CDR3 is CASRLAGTDTQYF. In DNA form, the CDR3 reads TGTGCCAGCCGACTAGCGGGAACAGATACGCAGTATTTT.

The table lists this clonotype with many counts. DNA for the CDR3: TGTGCCAGCAGCGTAGGCGGCAGGGAGGGCGAGCAGTACTTC. Amino acids: CASSVGGREGEQYF. The chain uses TRBV9 and TRBJ2-7; 7 bases fit TRBD2. Germline assignment: CDR1 SGDLS and CDR2 YYNGEE. The CDR3 extends over 14 amino acids. The J segment lost 6 bases and the V segment lost 0 bases, leaving 6 bases of the junction unmatched. The full variable domain, with the rest looked up from reference TRBV9 and TRBJ2-7, is DSGVTQTPKHLITATGQRVTLRCSPRSGDLSVYWYQQSLDQGLQFLIQYYNGEERAKGNILERFSAQQFPDLHSELNLSSLELGDSALYFCASSVGGREGEQYFGPGTRLTVT.

This clonotype was found many times. The chain couples TRBV6-5 to TRBJ1-2, with 7 bases that match TRBD1. Germline trimming cut 0 bases from V and 4 bases from J; bases unmatched to any gene: 8. Per the germline V gene, CDR1 is MNHEY and CDR2 is SVGAGI. The CDR3 is 16 amino acids. The DNA of the CDR3 is TGTGCCAGCAGTTACTCGAATAGGGGGCTCGGCTATGGCTACACCTTC. Protein product: CASSYSNRGLGYGYTF.

There are a few counts of this clonotype. The chain joins TRBV11-1 to TRBJ1-1; no clear D gene. Per germline, CDR1 SGHAT and CDR2 FQDESV (reference sequence). Trimming took 0 bases from V and 6 from J, leaving 11 bases between them. This CDR3 comprises 14 residues. As DNA, the CDR3 is TGTGCCAGCAGCTTAGCGGGAATTTACTCTGAAGCTTTCTTT. Its translation is CASSLAGIYSEAFF.

This clonotype was detected only a few times. This chain joins TRBV18 and TRBJ2-1; D uncertain. This CDR3 contains 13 residues. Germline CDR1 is KGHSH and CDR2 is LQKENI. The germline V and J ends were trimmed by 2 bases and 5 bases, with 7 bases remaining between them. CDR3 sequence (DNA): TGTGCCAGCTCACCAATAGAGGACAATGAGCAGTTCTTC. The encoded protein is CASSPIEDNEQFF.

In its sample, this clonotype was seen many times. The rearrangement links TRBV20-1 to TRBJ1-1, with D possibly TRBD1 on 5 matching bases. The CDR3 is 14 amino acids. The V end was cut by 3 bases, the J end by 1 base, with 12 bases between. From germline, CDR1 is DFQATT and CDR2 SNEGSKA (reference sequence). The CDR3 loop is CSARAGGTNTEAFF. CDR3 coding DNA: TGCAGTGCTAGGGCGGGGGGAACGAACACTGAAGCTTTCTTT.

This clonotype appeared a few times. The chain couples TRBV7-8 to TRBJ2-2; the D is unclear. The CDR3 contains 17 residues. From germline, CDR1 is SGHVS and CDR2 FQNEAQ. Trimming stripped 2 bases from V and 2 bases from J, with 15 bases between. Written as DNA, the CDR3 is TGTGCCAGCAGCTTAAGGGCTAACACCCTAAACACCGGGGAGCTGTTTTTT. Protein sequence: CASSLRANTLNTGELFF.

This clonotype appeared many times. The V gene is TRBV6-5, the J gene TRBJ2-1, with D hard to call. Germline V gene data show CDR1 as MNHEY and CDR2 as SVGAGI. The germline V and J ends were trimmed by 2 bases and 8 bases, with 16 bases remaining between them. CDR3 size: 15 residues. The CDR3 sequence is CASSYTGPTGDEQFF. CDR3 DNA: TGTGCCAGCAGTTACACCGGCCCCACCGGCGATGAGCAGTTCTTC.

This clonotype was observed many times. The chain combines TRBV29-1 with TRBJ2-3, with TRBD2 matching over 9 bases. Germline V gene lookup returns CDR1 SQVTM and CDR2 ANQGSEA. Losses at the gene ends were 4 bases for V and 1 base for J; bases not matched to a gene: 0. This CDR3 is 13 amino acids long. The CDR3 loop reads CSVVAGGTDTQYF. CDR3 nucleotide sequence: TGCAGCGTTGTAGCGGGGGGCACAGATACGCAGTATTTT.

There are many counts of this clonotype. This chain connects TRBV3-1 to TRBJ1-1, with 9 bases identical to TRBD1. J gave up 11 bases and V 4 bases, and 8 bases lay outside the gene matches. Germline V gene data show CDR1 as LGHDT and CDR2 as YNNKEL (reference sequence). The length of the CDR3 is 13 residues. CDR3 amino acids: CASSRPGQGAAFF. CDR3 bases: TGTGCCAGCAGCCGACCGGGACAGGGAGCGGCTTTCTTT.

The V and J genes are TRBV5-3 and TRBJ2-2, with 11 bases aligning to TRBD2. TRBV5-3 qualifies as an ORF whose function is uncertain. The CDR3 is 18 amino acids. J lost 3 bases, V lost 6 bases, and 13 bases had no gene match. This CDR3 is CARTSPTSGESDTGELFF. CDR3 bases: TGTGCCAGAACTTCCCCGACTAGCGGGGAATCCGACACCGGGGAGCTGTTTTTT.

The CDR3 coding sequence is TGTGCCAGCAGTTACCGGCAGCTGAACACTGAAGCTTTCTTT. Protein sequence: CASSYRQLNTEAFF. This chain links TRBV6-5 with TRBJ1-1; D is undetermined. CDR3 length: 14 residues. CDR1 MNHEY and CDR2 SVGAGI come from the germline V gene. V was shortened by 2 bases and J by 0 bases, with 7 bases between the two germline ends.

This clonotype appeared a few times. The V gene is TRBV30, the J gene TRBJ1-1; possible D gene TRBD1, 5 bases. The length of the CDR3 is 13 residues. Per germline, CDR1 GTSNPN and CDR2 SVGIG (reference sequence). Between the trimmed V and J ends, which lost 4 bases and 6 bases, there was a span of 15 bases. The CDR3 region is CAWILVGASEAFF. The CDR3 DNA reads TGTGCCTGGATCCTCGTCGGGGCATCTGAAGCTTTCTTT.

This clonotype was observed at least ten times. The chain carries TRBV18 and TRBJ1-5; perhaps TRBD1 as D (6 bases). Germline V gives CDR1 KGHSH, CDR2 LQKENI. V shed 2 bases and J shed 4 bases, with 15 bases lying between them. This CDR3 has 16 residues. The CDR3, as DNA: TGTGCCAGCTCACCAGGCACAGGGCAGATTAATCAGCCCCAGCATTTT. Amino acids: CASSPGTGQINQPQHF. Full variable domain (rest looked up from reference TRBV18 and TRBJ1-5): NAGVMQNPRHLVRRRGQEARLRCSPMKGHSHVYWYRQLPEEGLKFMVYLQKENIIDESGMPKERFSAEFPKEGPSILRIQQVVRGDSAAYFCASSPGTGQINQPQHFGDGTRLSIL.

This clonotype was seen ten or more times. This rearrangement joins TRBV7-8 to TRBJ2-7, with TRBD2 matching 8 bases. The germline V gene has CDR1 SGHVS and CDR2 FQNEAQ. The CDR3 runs 13 residues. The V segment lost 5 bases and the J segment 3 bases; nucleotides outside the gene matches: 3. CDR3 residues: CASSGLANYEQYF. The CDR3 nucleotides read TGTGCCAGCAGCGGACTAGCCAACTACGAGCAGTACTTC. Variable domain in full (rest from reference TRBV7-8 and TRBJ2-7): GAGVSQSPRYKVAKRGQDVALRCDPISGHVSLFWYQQALGQGPEFLTYFQNEAQLDKSGLPSDRFFAERPEGSVSTLKIQRTQQEDSAVYLCASSGLANYEQYFGPGTRLTVT.

This clonotype was counted many times. The chain combines TRBV5-1 with TRBJ2-7; 8 bases agree with TRBD2. Germline trimming cut 4 bases from V and 0 bases from J; bases unmatched to any gene: 6. CDR1 and CDR2 (germline): SGHRS, YFSETQ. There are 15 residues in the CDR3. This CDR3 is CASSVTSGPSYEQYF. The DNA of the CDR3 is TGCGCCAGCAGCGTAACTAGCGGCCCCTCCTACGAGCAGTACTTC.